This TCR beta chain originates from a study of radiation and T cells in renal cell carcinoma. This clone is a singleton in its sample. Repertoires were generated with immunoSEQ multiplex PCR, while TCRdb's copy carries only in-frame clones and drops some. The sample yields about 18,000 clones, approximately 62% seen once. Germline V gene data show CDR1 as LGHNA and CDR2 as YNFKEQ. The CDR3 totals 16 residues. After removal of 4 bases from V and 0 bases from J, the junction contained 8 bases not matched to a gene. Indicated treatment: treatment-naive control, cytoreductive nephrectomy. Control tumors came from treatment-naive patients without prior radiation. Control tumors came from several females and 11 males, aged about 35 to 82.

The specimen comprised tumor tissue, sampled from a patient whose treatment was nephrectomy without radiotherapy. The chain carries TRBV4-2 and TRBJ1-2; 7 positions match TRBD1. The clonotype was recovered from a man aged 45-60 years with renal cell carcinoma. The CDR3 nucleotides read TGTGCCAGCAGCCCGATTGAGGACAGGTCTAACTATGGCTACACCTTC. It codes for CASSPIEDRSNYGYTF.